The clone carrying this T cell receptor beta chain was seen more than once but under ten times. The antigen remains unidentified. RNA, at about 0.45 to 1 ug, was reverse transcribed with random hexamers. The method of amplification for TCR beta CDR3 was immunoSEQ multiplex PCR, covering 54 Vbeta and 13 Jbeta. TCRdb fed the immunoSEQ multiplex PCR reads into MiXCR, producing one record per CDR3 protein. The data show about 300,000 distinct CDR3 sequences, roughly 85% seen once. In the multiple sclerosis control group, patients were treatment-naive and had stable or active relapsing-remitting disease. The authors negatively isolated CD8+ and CD4+ T cells and FACS-enriched TEMRA cells. This sample is drawn from a study of CD8 T cells in Susac syndrome. CDR3 length equals 15 residues. V was pared by 4 bases and J by 0 bases, with 2 bases of the junction left unmatched. Germline V gives CDR1 MNHEY, CDR2 SMNVEV (reference sequence).

Study findings and constraints: In its TCR sequencing and HLA analysis, the study acknowledged that the number of individuals was relatively small.

The sequence came from a human donor with multiple sclerosis. Source material: CD8+ T cells from PBMCs. This chain connects TRBV27 to TRBJ2-1, with TRBD2 matching over 8 bases. CDR3 in DNA: TGTGCCAGCAGTTCCGGGACTAGCTCCTACAATGAGCAGTTCTTC. Amino acid sequence: CASSSGTSSYNEQFF.